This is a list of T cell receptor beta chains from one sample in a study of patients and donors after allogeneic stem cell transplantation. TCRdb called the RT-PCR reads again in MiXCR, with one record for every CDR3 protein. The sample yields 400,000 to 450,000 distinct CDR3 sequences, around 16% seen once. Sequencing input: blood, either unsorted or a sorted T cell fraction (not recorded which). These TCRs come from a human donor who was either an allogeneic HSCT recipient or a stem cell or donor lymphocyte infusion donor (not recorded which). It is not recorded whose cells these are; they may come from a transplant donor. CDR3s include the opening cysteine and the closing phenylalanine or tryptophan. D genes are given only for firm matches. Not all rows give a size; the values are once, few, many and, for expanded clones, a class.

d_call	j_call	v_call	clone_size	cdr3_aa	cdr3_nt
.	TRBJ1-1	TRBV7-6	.	CASSQTGRGSTEAFF	TGTGCCAGCAGCCAAACAGGGAGGGGAAGCACTGAAGCTTTCTTT
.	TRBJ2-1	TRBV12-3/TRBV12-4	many	CASSLRVGQQFF	TGTGCCAGCAGTTTACGGGTGGGCCAGCAGTTCTTC
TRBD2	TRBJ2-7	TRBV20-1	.	CSARERTSYEQYF	TGCAGTGCTAGGGAAAGGACTAGTTACGAGCAGTACTTC
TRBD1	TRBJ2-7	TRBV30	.	CAWSGWGTGNIHEQYF	TGTGCCTGGAGTGGTTGGGGGACAGGGAATATCCACGAGCAGTACTTC
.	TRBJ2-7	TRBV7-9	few	CASSLDYRVHEQYF	TGTGCCAGCAGCTTAGACTACAGGGTCCACGAGCAGTACTTC
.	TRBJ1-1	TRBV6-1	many	CASSPGGWTEAFF	TGTGCCAGCAGCCCCGGGGGTTGGACTGAAGCTTTCTTT
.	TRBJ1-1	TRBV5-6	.	CASSYGGAVNTEAFF	TGTGCCAGCAGCTATGGAGGTGCGGTGAACACTGAAGCTTTCTTT
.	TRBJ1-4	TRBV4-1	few	CASSQKGGRFNEKLFF	TGCGCCAGCAGCCAAAAGGGGGGACGGTTTAATGAAAAACTGTTTTTT
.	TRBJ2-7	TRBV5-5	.	CASSRDTYEQYF	TGTGCCAGCAGTCGGGACACCTACGAGCAGTACTTC
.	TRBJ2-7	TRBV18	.	CASSPRRPHEQYF	TGTGCCAGCTCACCACGTAGGCCCCACGAGCAGTACTTT
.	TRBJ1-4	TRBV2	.	CASSEEQGSEKLFF	TGTGCCAGCAGTGAGGAGCAGGGTAGTGAAAAACTGTTTTTT
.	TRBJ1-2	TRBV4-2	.	CASSQAVGGSSNYGYTF	TGTGCCAGCAGCCAAGCCGTTGGAGGAAGTTCTAACTATGGCTACACCTTC
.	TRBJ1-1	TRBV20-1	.	CSAAPPILNTEAFF	TGCAGTGCGGCCCCCCCAATTTTGAACACTGAAGCTTTCTTT
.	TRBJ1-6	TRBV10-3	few	CAISQGLDSPLHF	TGTGCCATCAGTCAGGGGCTGGATTCACCCCTCCACTTT
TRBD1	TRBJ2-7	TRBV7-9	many	CASSWDRISYEQYF	TGTGCCAGCAGCTGGGACAGGATCTCCTACGAGCAGTACTTC
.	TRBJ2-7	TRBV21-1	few	CASSKEEREGVYEQYF	TGTGCCAGCAGCAAAGAGGAGCGGGAGGGCGTATACGAGCAGTACTTC
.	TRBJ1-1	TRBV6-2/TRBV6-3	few	CASRKDVSWTEAFF	TGTGCCAGCAGAAAAGACGTATCGTGGACTGAAGCTTTCTTT
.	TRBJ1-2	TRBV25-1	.	CASSDFGLGYGYTF	TGTGCCAGCAGTGATTTTGGACTCGGCTATGGCTACACCTTC
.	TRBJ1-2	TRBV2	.	CASSESGTYGYTF	TGTGCCAGCAGTGAAAGCGGGACGTATGGCTACACCTTC
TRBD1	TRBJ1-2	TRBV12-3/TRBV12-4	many	CASSLRGRGLLHGYTF	TGTGCCAGCAGTTTGAGGGGCAGGGGGCTATTGCATGGCTACACCTTC
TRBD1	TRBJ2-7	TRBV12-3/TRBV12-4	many	CASSSRTGGVYEQYF	TGTGCCAGCAGTTCCCGGACAGGGGGCGTCTACGAGCAGTACTTC
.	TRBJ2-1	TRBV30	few	CAWSIYNEQFF	TGTGCCTGGAGTATCTACAATGAGCAGTTCTTC
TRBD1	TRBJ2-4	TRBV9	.	CASSPPRDSLAKNIQYF	TGTGCCAGCAGCCCCCCGAGGGACAGCCTAGCCAAAAACATTCAGTACTTC
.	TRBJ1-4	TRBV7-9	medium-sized	CASSPIIQGWEKLFF	TGTGCCAGCAGCCCTATCATACAGGGTTGGGAAAAACTGTTTTTT
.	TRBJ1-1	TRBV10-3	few	CAIKGYTEAFF	TGTGCCATCAAGGGGTACACTGAAGCTTTCTTT
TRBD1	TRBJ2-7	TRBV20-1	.	CSARRQGVHEQYF	TGCAGTGCCAGACGACAGGGGGTGCACGAGCAGTACTTC
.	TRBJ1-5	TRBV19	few	CASSIPNSGRRQPQHF	TGTGCCAGTAGTATACCTAACTCAGGGAGGCGGCAGCCCCAGCATTTT
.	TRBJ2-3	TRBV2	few	CASSELQSTDTQYF	TGTGCCAGCAGTGAGTTACAAAGCACAGATACGCAGTATTTT
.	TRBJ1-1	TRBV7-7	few	CASSSRFNTEAFF	TGTGCCAGCAGTTCCAGGTTTAACACTGAAGCTTTCTTT
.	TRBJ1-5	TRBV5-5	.	CASSLSPDQPQHF	TGTGCCAGCAGCCTGTCTCCAGATCAGCCCCAGCATTTT
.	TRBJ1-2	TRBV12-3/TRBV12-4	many	CASSSPPGGYTF	TGTGCCAGCAGTTCTCCTCCAGGTGGCTACACCTTC
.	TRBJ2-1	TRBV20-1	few	CSAEVLSTRRGEQFF	TGCAGTGCTGAGGTTCTGAGTACGCGCCGCGGTGAGCAGTTCTTC
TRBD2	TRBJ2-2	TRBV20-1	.	CSALGTRPKTGELFF	TGCAGTGCCCTTGGGACTAGACCCAAGACCGGGGAGCTGTTTTTT
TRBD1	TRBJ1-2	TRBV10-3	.	CAIPGGQGGSYGYTF	TGTGCCATCCCCGGGGGACAGGGTGGTTCCTATGGCTACACCTTC
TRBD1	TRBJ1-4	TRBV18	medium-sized	CASSPTGGAGEKLFF	TGTGCCAGCTCACCAACAGGGGGCGCAGGTGAAAAACTGTTTTTT
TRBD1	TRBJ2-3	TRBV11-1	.	CASSLSGGVSTDTQYF	TGTGCCAGCAGCTTATCAGGGGGCGTAAGCACAGATACGCAGTATTTT
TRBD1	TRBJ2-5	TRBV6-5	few	CASSYQTGDPSETQYF	TGTGCCAGCAGTTACCAGACAGGGGATCCCTCCGAGACCCAGTACTTC
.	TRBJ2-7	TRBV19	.	CASSKPGTRVYEQYF	TGTGCCAGTAGTAAGCCCGGGACCCGAGTCTACGAGCAGTACTTC
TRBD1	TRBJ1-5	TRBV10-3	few	CAISGGQGGNQPQHF	TGTGCCATCAGTGGGGGACAGGGCGGCAATCAGCCCCAGCATTTT
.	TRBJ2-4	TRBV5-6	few	CASSLGLGSKNIQYF	TGTGCCAGCAGCTTGGGATTAGGCTCCAAAAACATTCAGTACTTC
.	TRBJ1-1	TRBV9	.	CASSRTWGGTEAFF	TGTGCCAGCAGCAGAACGTGGGGGGGCACTGAAGCTTTCTTT
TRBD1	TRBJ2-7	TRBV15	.	CATSTGQVYEQYF	TGTGCCACCAGCACGGGACAGGTGTACGAGCAGTACTTC
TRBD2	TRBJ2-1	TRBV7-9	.	CASSLGRLAGVSEQFF	TGTGCCAGCAGCTTAGGGAGACTAGCGGGAGTCAGTGAGCAGTTCTTC
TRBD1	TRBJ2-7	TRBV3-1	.	CASSQGQGELGSYEQYF	TGTGCCAGCAGCCAGGGACAGGGAGAGCTTGGCTCCTACGAGCAGTACTTC
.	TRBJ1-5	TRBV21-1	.	CASSKGGVDGDQPQHF	TGTGCCAGCAGCAAAGGGGGGGTCGATGGAGATCAGCCCCAGCATTTT
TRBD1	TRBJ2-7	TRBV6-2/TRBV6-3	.	CASSYFSGTAYEQYF	TGTGCCAGCAGTTACTTTTCCGGGACAGCCTACGAGCAGTACTTC
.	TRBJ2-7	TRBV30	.	CAWSPGDYEQYF	TGTGCCTGGAGTCCAGGGGACTACGAGCAGTACTTC
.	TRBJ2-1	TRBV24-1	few	CATRSPLANEQFF	TGTGCCACCAGGTCCCCGTTAGCCAATGAGCAGTTCTTC
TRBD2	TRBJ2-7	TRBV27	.	CASSSGLAGDEQYF	TGTGCCAGCAGTTCGGGACTAGCGGGAGACGAGCAGTACTTC
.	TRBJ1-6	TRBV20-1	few	CSALRGGSYNSPLHF	TGCAGTGCTCTCCGCGGGGGCTCCTATAATTCACCCCTCCACTTT
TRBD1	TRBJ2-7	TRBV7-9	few	CASSGSGTGSLYEQYF	TGTGCCAGCAGCGGGAGCGGGACAGGGTCGTTATACGAGCAGTACTTC
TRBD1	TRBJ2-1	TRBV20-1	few	CSAKTGVEQFF	TGCAGTGCGAAGACAGGGGTCGAGCAGTTCTTC
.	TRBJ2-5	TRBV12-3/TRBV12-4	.	CATSGGSETQYF	TGTGCCACCTCTGGGGGAAGCGAGACCCAGTACTTC
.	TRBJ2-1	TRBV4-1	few	CASSQLGHPSSSYNEQFF	TGCGCCAGCAGCCAACTTGGACATCCATCCAGCTCCTACAATGAGCAGTTCTTC
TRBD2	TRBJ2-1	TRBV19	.	CASSKSRTSGRGNEQFF	TGTGCCAGTAGTAAATCCCGGACTAGCGGGAGGGGCAATGAGCAGTTCTTC
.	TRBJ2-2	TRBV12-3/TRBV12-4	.	CASSPRGGTGELFF	TGTGCCAGCAGTCCCCGCGGTGGGACCGGGGAGCTGTTTTTT